The source of this TCR beta chain is a study of regulatory T cells in long-lasting Graves disease. Investigators prepared the TCR beta libraries by applying iRepertoire HTBI primers and Arm-PCR of CDR3 regions. TCRdb ran MiXCR on the multiplex PCR reads and lists one entry per CDR3 protein. The sample lists under 500,000 distinct CDR3 sequences; 20% to 25% were seen once. The CDR3 spans 16 residues. Losses at the gene ends were 4 bases for V and 5 bases for J; bases not matched to a gene: 12. Germline V gene sequence: CDR1 PRHDT, CDR2 FYEKMQ (reference sequence). This clonotype was observed a handful of times. Time point described: persistent/refractory GD, antithyroid drugs over 5 years with positive TRAb. Construction of the TCR library relied on RNA isolated from PBMCs.

This sequence joins TRBV13 and TRBJ2-7; 9 bases are shared with TRBD2. This TCR was sampled from a female donor with Graves disease. Here the sequenced sample was peripheral blood mononuclear cells (PBMCs), taken when the disease was refractory, from a patient treated with antithyroid drugs. CDR3 nucleotides: TGTGCCAGCAGCTCGACCGAGGCGGGAGGGCTCCACGAGCAGTACTTC. Translation: CASSSTEAGGLHEQYF.